This TCR beta chain was observed in a study of identical twins. This clonotype has only a few counts. Each CDR3 protein gets one entry after TCRdb re-called the 5' RACE reads with MiXCR. The sample lists 250,000 or so distinct CDR3 sequences, about 7% occurring once. CDR3 length: 13 residues. V lost 5 bases and J 3 bases, leaving 8 bases between the germline ends. The V gene's germline CDR1 is KGHDR and CDR2 SFDVKD. This sample was shared with a second study, whose subject was yellow fever vaccine responses in identical twins.

The chain is built from TRBV24-1 and TRBJ2-3; D remains ambiguous. The sequence was collected from a woman between 18 and 29 years old in good health. Specimen: memory (CD45RO+) T cells sorted from blood. CDR3 sequence (DNA): TGTGCCACCAGTGCCATTGAAACAGATACGCAGTATTTT. Its translation: CATSAIETDTQYF.